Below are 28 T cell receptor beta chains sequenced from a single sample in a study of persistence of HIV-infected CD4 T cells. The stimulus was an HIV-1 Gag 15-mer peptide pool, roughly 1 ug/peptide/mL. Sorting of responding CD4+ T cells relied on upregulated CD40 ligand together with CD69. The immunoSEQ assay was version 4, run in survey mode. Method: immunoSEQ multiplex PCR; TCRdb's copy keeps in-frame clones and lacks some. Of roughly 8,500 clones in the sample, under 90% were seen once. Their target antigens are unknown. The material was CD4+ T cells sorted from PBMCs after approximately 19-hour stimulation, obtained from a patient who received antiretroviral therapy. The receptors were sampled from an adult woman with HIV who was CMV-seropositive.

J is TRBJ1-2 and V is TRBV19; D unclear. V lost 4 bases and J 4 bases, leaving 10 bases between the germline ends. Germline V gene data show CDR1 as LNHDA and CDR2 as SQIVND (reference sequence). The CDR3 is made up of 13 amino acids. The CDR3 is CASSSDRLYGYTF. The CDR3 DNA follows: TGTGCCAGTAGTAGTGACCGTCTCTATGGCTACACCTTC.

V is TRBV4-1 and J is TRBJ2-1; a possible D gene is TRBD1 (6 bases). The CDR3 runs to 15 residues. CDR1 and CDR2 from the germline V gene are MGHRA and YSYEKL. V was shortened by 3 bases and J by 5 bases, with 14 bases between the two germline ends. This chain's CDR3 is CASSHEWTADNEQFF. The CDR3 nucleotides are TGCGCCAGCAGCCATGAATGGACAGCTGACAATGAGCAGTTCTTC.

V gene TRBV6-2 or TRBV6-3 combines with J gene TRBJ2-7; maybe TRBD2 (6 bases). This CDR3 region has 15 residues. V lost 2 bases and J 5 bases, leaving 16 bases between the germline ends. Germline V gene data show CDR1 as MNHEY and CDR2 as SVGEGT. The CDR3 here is CASSYLVPAGNEQYF. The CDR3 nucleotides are TGTGCCAGCAGTTACCTCGTCCCTGCGGGAAACGAGCAGTACTTC.

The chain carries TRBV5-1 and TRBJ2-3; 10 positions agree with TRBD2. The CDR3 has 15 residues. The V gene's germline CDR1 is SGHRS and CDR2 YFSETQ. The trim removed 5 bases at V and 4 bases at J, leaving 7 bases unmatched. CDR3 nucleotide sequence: TGCGCCAGCAGGCCTAGCGGGAGTATTGCAGATACGCAGTATTTT. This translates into CASRPSGSIADTQYF. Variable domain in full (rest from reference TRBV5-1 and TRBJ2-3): KAGVTQTPRYLIKTRGQQVTLSCSPISGHRSVSWYQQTPGQGLQFLFEYFSETQRNKGNFPGRFSGRQFSNSRSEMNVSTLELGDSALYLCASRPSGSIADTQYFGPGTRLTVL.

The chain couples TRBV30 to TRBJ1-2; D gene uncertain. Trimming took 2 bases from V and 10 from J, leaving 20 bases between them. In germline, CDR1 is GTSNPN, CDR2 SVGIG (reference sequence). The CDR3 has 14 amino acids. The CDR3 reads CAWSPLNGRNTYTF. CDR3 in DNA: TGTGCCTGGAGTCCGTTGAACGGCAGAAATACCTACACCTTC.

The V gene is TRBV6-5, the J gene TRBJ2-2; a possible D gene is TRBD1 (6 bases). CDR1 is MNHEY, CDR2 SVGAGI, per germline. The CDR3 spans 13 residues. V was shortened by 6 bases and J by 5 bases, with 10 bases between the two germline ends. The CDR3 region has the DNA TGTGCCAGCAGGGCCGGACAGACCGGGGAGCTGTTTTTT. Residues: CASRAGQTGELFF.

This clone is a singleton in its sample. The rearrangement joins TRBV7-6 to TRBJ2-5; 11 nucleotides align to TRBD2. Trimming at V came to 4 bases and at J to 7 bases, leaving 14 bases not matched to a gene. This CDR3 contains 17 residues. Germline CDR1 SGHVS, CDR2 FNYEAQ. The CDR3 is CASSSDLLAGVYGTQYF. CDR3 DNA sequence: TGTGCCAGCAGCTCCGACCTACTAGCGGGAGTATACGGGACCCAGTACTTC.

In DNA, the CDR3 is TGTGCCAGCAGTGTTCCGGGGAGGGGCACTGAAGCTTTCTTT. Amino acids: CASSVPGRGTEAFF. V usage is TRBV25-1 and J usage is TRBJ1-1; a possible D gene is TRBD1 (5 bases). There are 14 residues in the CDR3. Trimming cost V 4 bases and J 4 bases, with 13 bases left between them. The germline V gene encodes CDR1 MGHDK and CDR2 SYGVNS. The full variable domain, completed using reference TRBV25-1 and TRBJ1-1, is EADIYQTPRYLVIGTGKKITLECSQTMGHDKMYWYQQDPGMELHLIHYSYGVNSTEKGDLSSESTVSRIRTEHFPLTLESARPSHTSQYLCASSVPGRGTEAFFGQGTRLTVV.

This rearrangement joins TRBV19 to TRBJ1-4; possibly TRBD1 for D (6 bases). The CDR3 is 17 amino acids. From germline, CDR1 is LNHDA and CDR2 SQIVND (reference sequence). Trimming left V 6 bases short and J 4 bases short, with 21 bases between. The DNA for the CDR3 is TGTGCCAGTAGGGCCCTAACGGGGGGCGGATTTAATGAAAAACTGTTTTTT. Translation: CASRALTGGGFNEKLFF. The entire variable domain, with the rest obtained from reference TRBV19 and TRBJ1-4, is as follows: DGGITQSPKYLFRKEGQNVTLSCEQNLNHDAMYWYRQDPGQGLRLIYYSQIVNDFQKGDIAEGYSVSREKKESFPLTVTSAQKNPTAFYLCASRALTGGGFNEKLFFGSGTQLSVL.

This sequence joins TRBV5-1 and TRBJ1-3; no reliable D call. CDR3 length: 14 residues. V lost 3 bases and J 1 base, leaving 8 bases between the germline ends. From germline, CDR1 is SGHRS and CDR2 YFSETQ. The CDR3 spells CASSSVLSGNTIYF. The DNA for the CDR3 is TGCGCCAGCAGCTCGGTTCTTTCTGGAAACACCATATATTTT. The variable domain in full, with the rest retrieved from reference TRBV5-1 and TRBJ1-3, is KAGVTQTPRYLIKTRGQQVTLSCSPISGHRSVSWYQQTPGQGLQFLFEYFSETQRNKGNFPGRFSGRQFSNSRSEMNVSTLELGDSALYLCASSSVLSGNTIYFGEGSWLTVV.

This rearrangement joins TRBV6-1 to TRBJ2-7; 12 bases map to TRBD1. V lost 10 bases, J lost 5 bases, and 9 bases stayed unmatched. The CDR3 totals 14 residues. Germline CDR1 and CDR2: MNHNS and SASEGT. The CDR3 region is CATVGTGGRDEQYF. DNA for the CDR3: TGTGCCACCGTGGGGACAGGGGGCCGCGACGAGCAGTACTTC.

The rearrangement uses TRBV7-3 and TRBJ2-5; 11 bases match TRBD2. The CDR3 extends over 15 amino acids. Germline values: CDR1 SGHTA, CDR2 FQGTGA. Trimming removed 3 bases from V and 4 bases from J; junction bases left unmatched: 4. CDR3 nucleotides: TGTGCCAGCAGCTTTAGCGGGAGGGCCGGAGAGACCCAGTACTTC. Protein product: CASSFSGRAGETQYF.

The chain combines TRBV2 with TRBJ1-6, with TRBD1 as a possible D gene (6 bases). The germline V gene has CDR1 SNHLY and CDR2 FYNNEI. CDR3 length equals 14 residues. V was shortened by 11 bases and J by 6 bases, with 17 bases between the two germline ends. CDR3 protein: CAGGIGQLNSPLHF. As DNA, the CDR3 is TGTGCCGGGGGTATAGGACAGCTTAATTCACCCCTCCACTTT.

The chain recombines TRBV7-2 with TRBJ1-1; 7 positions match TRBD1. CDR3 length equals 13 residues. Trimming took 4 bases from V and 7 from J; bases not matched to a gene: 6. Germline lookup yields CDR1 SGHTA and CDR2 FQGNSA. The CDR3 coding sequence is TGTGCCAGCAGCTCCGGACAGGCGGGTGAAGCTTTCTTT. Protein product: CASSSGQAGEAFF.

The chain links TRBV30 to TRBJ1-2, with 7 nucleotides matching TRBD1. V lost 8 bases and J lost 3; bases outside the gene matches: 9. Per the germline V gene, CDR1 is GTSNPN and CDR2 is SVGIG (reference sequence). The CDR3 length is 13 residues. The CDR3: CARLRTGHYGYTF. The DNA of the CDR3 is TGTGCCCGCCTGCGGACAGGACACTATGGCTACACCTTC.

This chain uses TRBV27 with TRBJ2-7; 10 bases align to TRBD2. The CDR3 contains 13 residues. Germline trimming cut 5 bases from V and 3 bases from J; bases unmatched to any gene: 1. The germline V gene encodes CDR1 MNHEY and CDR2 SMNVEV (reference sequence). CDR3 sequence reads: CASSRTSGYEQYF. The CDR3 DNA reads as TGTGCCAGCAGTCGGACTAGCGGCTACGAGCAGTACTTC.

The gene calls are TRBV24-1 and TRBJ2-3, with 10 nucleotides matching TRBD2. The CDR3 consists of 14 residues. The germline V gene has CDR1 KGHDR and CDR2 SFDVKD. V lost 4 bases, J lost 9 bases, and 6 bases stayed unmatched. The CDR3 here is CATSEAGTSETQYF. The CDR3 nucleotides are TGTGCCACCAGTGAGGCCGGGACTAGCGAAACGCAGTATTTT.

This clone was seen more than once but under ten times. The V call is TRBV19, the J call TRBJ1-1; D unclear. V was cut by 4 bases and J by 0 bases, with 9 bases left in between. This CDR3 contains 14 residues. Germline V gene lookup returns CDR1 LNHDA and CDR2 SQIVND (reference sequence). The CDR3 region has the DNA TGTGCCAGTAGTAAAGGGATAATGAACACTGAAGCTTTCTTT. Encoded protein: CASSKGIMNTEAFF.

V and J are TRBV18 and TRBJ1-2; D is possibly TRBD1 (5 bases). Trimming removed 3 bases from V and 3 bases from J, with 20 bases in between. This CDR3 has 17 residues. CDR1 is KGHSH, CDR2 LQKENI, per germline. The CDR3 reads CASSPWVQGGSDYGYTF. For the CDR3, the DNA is TGTGCCAGCTCACCGTGGGTCCAGGGAGGTTCGGACTATGGCTACACCTTC.

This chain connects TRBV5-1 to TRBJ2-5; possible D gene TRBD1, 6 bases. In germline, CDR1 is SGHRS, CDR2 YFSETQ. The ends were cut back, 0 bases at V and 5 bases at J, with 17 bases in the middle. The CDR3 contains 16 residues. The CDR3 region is CASSLVGQSGRETQYF. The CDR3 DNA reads TGCGCCAGCAGCTTGGTTGGACAGTCTGGACGGGAGACCCAGTACTTC.

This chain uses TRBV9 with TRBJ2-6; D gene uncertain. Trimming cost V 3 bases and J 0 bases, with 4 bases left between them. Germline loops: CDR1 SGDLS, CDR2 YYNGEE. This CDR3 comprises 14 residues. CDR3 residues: CASSADSGANVLTF. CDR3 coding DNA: TGTGCCAGCAGCGCCGACTCTGGGGCCAACGTCCTGACTTTC.

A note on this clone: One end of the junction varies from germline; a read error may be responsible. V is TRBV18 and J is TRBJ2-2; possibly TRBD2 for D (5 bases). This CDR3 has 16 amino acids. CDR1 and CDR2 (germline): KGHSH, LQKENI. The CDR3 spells CASSPPWRANTGELFF. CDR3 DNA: TGTGCCAGCTCCCCACCGTGGCGGGCGAACACCGGGGAGCTGTTTTTT.

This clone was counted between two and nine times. CDR3 protein: CASSIQDTGNSPLHF. CDR3 coding DNA: TGTGCCAGCAGCATACAGGATACTGGGAATTCACCCCTCCACTTT. The V gene is TRBV3-1 (or the pseudogene TRBV3-2), the J gene TRBJ1-6, with D tentatively TRBD1 (5 bases). The germline gives CDR1 LGHDT, CDR2 YNNKEL (reference sequence). The V gene lost 5 bases and the J gene lost 7 bases, with 15 bases spanning the gap. The CDR3 contains 15 residues.

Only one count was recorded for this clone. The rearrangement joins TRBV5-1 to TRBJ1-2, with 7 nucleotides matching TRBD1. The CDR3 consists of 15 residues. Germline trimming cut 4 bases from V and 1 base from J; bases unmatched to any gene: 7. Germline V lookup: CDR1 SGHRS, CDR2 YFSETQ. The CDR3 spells CASSPQTGNNYGYTF. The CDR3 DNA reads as TGCGCCAGCAGCCCTCAGACAGGGAATAACTATGGCTACACCTTC.

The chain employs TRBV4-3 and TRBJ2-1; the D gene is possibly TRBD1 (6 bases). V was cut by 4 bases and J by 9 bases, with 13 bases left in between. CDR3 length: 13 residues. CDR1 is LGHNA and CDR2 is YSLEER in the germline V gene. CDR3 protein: CASSPDRFTEQFF. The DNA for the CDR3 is TGCGCCAGCAGCCCCGACAGGTTCACTGAGCAGTTCTTC.

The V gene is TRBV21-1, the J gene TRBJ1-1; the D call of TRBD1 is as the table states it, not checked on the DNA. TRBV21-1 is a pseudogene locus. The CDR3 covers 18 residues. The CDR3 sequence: CASSSQDRGGYVIAEAFF. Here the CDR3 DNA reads TGTGCCAGCAGCTCTCAGGACAGGGGGGGATACGTAATTGCTGAAGCTTTCTTT.

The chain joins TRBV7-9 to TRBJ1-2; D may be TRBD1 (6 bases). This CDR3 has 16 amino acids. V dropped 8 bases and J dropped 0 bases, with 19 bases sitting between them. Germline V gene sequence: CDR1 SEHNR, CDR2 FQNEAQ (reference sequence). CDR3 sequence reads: CASGLSGGLANYGYTF. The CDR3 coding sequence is TGTGCCAGCGGCCTCTCGGGGGGGCTGGCTAACTATGGCTACACCTTC.

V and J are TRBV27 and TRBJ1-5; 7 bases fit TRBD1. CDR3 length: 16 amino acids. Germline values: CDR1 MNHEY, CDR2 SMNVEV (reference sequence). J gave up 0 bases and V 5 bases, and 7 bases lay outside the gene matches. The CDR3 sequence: CASSPQGGFSNQPQHF. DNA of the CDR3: TGTGCCAGCAGTCCCCAGGGGGGGTTTAGCAATCAGCCCCAGCATTTT.